The rows below give T cell receptor beta chains drawn from one sample of a study of T cell repertoires in cytomegalovirus infection. TCRdb called the reads again in MiXCR, with one record for every CDR3 protein. The table has roughly 800,000 distinct CDR3 sequences, around 29% seen once. These receptors' antigens are unknown. Sequencing was performed on cultured CD8+ T cells from PBMCs, taken from culture after CMV antigen stimulation. These receptors were taken from a human donor in good health (CMV status not recorded). Some clones in this sample may be carry-over from other donors' samples. CDR3s include the opening cysteine and the closing phenylalanine or tryptophan. A D gene is named only where the DNA matches it firmly. Where a row states a size, it is once, few, many or the class of an expanded clone; other rows omit it.

>TRBV18|-|-|TRBJ2-6
TGTGCCAGCTCACCACGTGGGTGGGAGAAAACTAGAAGGTTACGTGGGGCCAACGTCCTGACTTTC
CASSPRGWEKTRRLRGANVLTF
>TRBV9|TRBD1|few|TRBJ2-1
TGTGCCAGCAGCGTAGACCTTATGGGACAGGGGATTAATGAGCAGTTCTTC
CASSVDLMGQGINEQFF
>TRBV7-9|-|-|TRBJ2-7
TGTGCCAGCAGCCCACCGACAAGCAGAACCTACGAGCAGTACTTC
CASSPPTSRTYEQYF
>TRBV2|TRBD1|once|TRBJ2-1
TGTGCCAGCACGGGACAGACTTTCTATGAGCAGTTCTTC
CASTGQTFYEQFF
>TRBV6-5|TRBD1|-|TRBJ2-1
TGTGCCAACACCCCCGAATGGACAGGGGATGCCAATGAGCAGTTCTTC
CANTPEWTGDANEQFF
>TRBV5-5|-|many|TRBJ1-1
TGTGCCAGCAGCACTCAGGCGAAAACTGAAGCTTTCTTT
CASSTQAKTEAFF
>TRBV27|-|few|TRBJ1-1
TGTGCCAGCAGCCGACAGGTCCTCGAGTCGCAATTCTTT
CASSRQVLESQFF
>TRBV7-6|-|many|TRBJ2-2
TGTGCCAGCAGCAATCAAGGGGACGGCAACACCGGGGAGCTGTTTTTT
CASSNQGDGNTGELFF
>TRBV2|TRBD1|-|TRBJ1-5
TGTGCCAGCAGGACAGGGGGTGACTATCAGCCCCAGCATTTT
CASRTGGDYQPQHF
>TRBV11-2|-|few|TRBJ1-4
TGTGCCAGCAGCTTAGCCTTACGAACAGAACTCAATGAAAAACTGTTTTTT
CASSLALRTELNEKLFF
>TRBV27|-|few|TRBJ2-7
TGTGCCAGCAGTTTGGGGGAAACACACTATAAAGAGCAGTACTTC
CASSLGETHYKEQYF
>TRBV6-6|-|few|TRBJ1-1
TGTGCCGGATCCGGGACGAAGGGGACTGAAGCTTTCTTT
CAGSGTKGTEAFF
>TRBV27|TRBD1|-|TRBJ2-2
TGTGCCAGCAGTTCTACAGGGGGTTCTTTCACCGGGGAGCTGTTTTTT
CASSSTGGSFTGELFF
>TRBV28|TRBD1|-|TRBJ2-1
TGTGCCAGCAGTTTGGGACAGGCGCGCTCCTACAATGAGCAGTTCTTC
CASSLGQARSYNEQFF
>TRBV12-5|-|few|TRBJ1-5
TGTGCTAGTGGTTTGTATAGGGACAATTATCAGCCCCAGCATTTT
CASGLYRDNYQPQHF
>TRBV7-8|-|many|TRBJ2-1
TGTGCCAGCAGCTTAAGGCCCCCGGGAAAGTGGGAGCAGTTCTTC
CASSLRPPGKWEQFF
>TRBV10-3|TRBD2|-|TRBJ2-1
TGTGCCATCACTCCCCAAGTAGCGGGGGGGACTAGCTCCTACAATGAGCAGTTCTTC
CAITPQVAGGTSSYNEQFF
>TRBV5-4|TRBD1|few|TRBJ1-2
TGTGCCAGCAGCCCCCGGGACAGGGTCGATGGCTACACCTTC
CASSPRDRVDGYTF
>TRBV4-3|-|-|TRBJ2-2
TGCGCCAGCAGCCAAGATTATCAGGGGACCGGGGAGCTGTTTTTT
CASSQDYQGTGELFF
>TRBV13|TRBD2|-|TRBJ2-5
TGTGCCAGCAGCCCGGGACTAGACAAAGAGACCCAGTACTTC
CASSPGLDKETQYF
>TRBV7-8|-|-|TRBJ1-4
TGTGCCAGCAGCCTCGGAGTGGGGGGAGTTAATGAAAAACTGTTTTTT
CASSLGVGGVNEKLFF
>TRBV4-1|TRBD2|few|TRBJ2-2
TGCGCCAGCAGCCGACTAGCGGATAACACCGGGGAGCTGTTTTTT
CASSRLADNTGELFF
>TRBV27|-|many|TRBJ1-2
TGTGCCAGCAGCTTGGGTAGGACCTATGGCTACACCTTC
CASSLGRTYGYTF
>TRBV6-1|-|-|TRBJ2-1
TGTGCCAGCAGTGAACCCTACCCCGAAAATTACTCCTACAATGAGCAGTTCTTC
CASSEPYPENYSYNEQFF
>TRBV15|-|-|TRBJ1-1
TGTGCCACCTGCAGACCCCATCCCCTCGACAGTGAAGCTTTCTTT
CATCRPHPLDSEAFF
>TRBV27|-|-|TRBJ1-6
TGTGCCAGCGGCTCTTTCGGGGGTAATTCACCCCTCCACTTT
CASGSFGGNSPLHF
>TRBV10-3|TRBD1|-|TRBJ1-2
TGTGCCATCAGTGAGTCAGTACAGGGGAACTATGGCTACACCTTC
CAISESVQGNYGYTF
>TRBV15|-|few|TRBJ2-7
TGTGCCACCAGCAGAGCGGACAGCTACGAGCAGTACTTC
CATSRADSYEQYF
>TRBV6-8|TRBD2|-|TRBJ2-2
TGTGCCAGCAGTTGGGGACGGGGGGACACCGGGGAGCTGTTTTTT
CASSWGRGDTGELFF
>TRBV10-2|-|few|TRBJ2-5
TGCGCCAGCAGTGAGTCGACGGGGGGCGGAGAGACCCAGTACTTC
CASSESTGGGETQYF
>TRBV12-3/TRBV12-4|-|few|TRBJ2-3
TGTGCCAGCAGTCCCAGGGGCCCCTGGGGAGGGGGCACAGATACGCAGTATTTT
CASSPRGPWGGGTDTQYF
>TRBV20-1|-|few|TRBJ1-6
TGCAGTGCGAGGGGGGGGGGTGGGAGCTCCTATAATTCACCCCTCCACTTT
CSARGGGGSSYNSPLHF
>TRBV4-1|TRBD1|-|TRBJ2-1
TGCGCCAGCACCCAAGGGACAGGGGGTTACAATGAGCAGTTCTTC
CASTQGTGGYNEQFF
>TRBV7-6|-|-|TRBJ1-4
TGTGCCAGCAGCCCCCCCGGGTCTAGGGAAAAACTGTTTTTT
CASSPPGSREKLFF
>TRBV7-9|TRBD1|many|TRBJ1-1
TGTGCCAGCAGCTCCACGAACTCGGGACAGGGGCGAGGGAACACTGAAGCTTTCTTT
CASSSTNSGQGRGNTEAFF
>TRBV7-9|-|-|TRBJ1-1
TGTGCCAGCAGCTTAACAATAGGGGGGACTGAAGCTTTCTTT
CASSLTIGGTEAFF
>TRBV7-6|-|few|TRBJ1-5
TGTGCCAGCAGCTTAGCGGAGGGGAATCAGCCCCAGCATTTT
CASSLAEGNQPQHF
>TRBV6-5|-|many|TRBJ1-5
TGTGCCAGCAGGACGGGTAGCAATCAGCCCCAGCATTTT
CASRTGSNQPQHF
>TRBV19|-|-|TRBJ1-4
TGTGCCAGTAGTACCACCGGACAGATTAATGAAAAACTGTTTTTT
CASSTTGQINEKLFF
>TRBV4-1|-|-|TRBJ2-2
TGCGCCAGCAGCCAAGGCCCGACAGATCCCAACACCGGGGAGCTGTTTTTT
CASSQGPTDPNTGELFF
>TRBV6-5|TRBD2|few|TRBJ2-1
TGTGCCAGCAGGCTAGCGGGGTTAGACTACAATGAGCAGTTCTTC
CASRLAGLDYNEQFF
>TRBV29-1|-|-|TRBJ2-7
TGCAGCGTCATCAGGGACGAGCAGTACTTC
CSVIRDEQYF
>TRBV20-1|-|-|TRBJ2-7
TGCAGTGCTAGAGCCGCCAACATCTCCTACGAGCAGTACTTC
CSARAANISYEQYF
>TRBV7-9|-|-|TRBJ1-5
TGTGCCAGCAGCTTAGGAGGTGTAGGACCAAGCAATCAGCCCCAGCATTTT
CASSLGGVGPSNQPQHF
>TRBV24-1|-|-|TRBJ2-1
TGTGCCACCAGAGGGACAAACTACAATGAGCAGTTCTTC
CATRGTNYNEQFF
>TRBV27|-|few|TRBJ1-1
TGTGCCAGCAGTTTATCGACAGGAGGAGAAGCTTTCTTT
CASSLSTGGEAFF
>TRBV5-6|-|-|TRBJ2-1
TGTGCCAGCAGCTTGAATAGGGGACAAGGCTCCTACAATGAGCAGTTCTTC
CASSLNRGQGSYNEQFF
>TRBV27|-|-|TRBJ1-5
TGTGCCAGCAGTTTGATGGGGGATCAGCCCCAGCATTTT
CASSLMGDQPQHF
>TRBV15|-|-|TRBJ2-6
TGTGCCACCAGCAGAGGCCAGGGATGGGGGGCCAACGTCCTGACTTTC
CATSRGQGWGANVLTF
>TRBV2|TRBD1|-|TRBJ1-1
TGTGCCAGCAAGGCAGGACAGGCTAGGATGGGTACTGAAGCTTTCTTT
CASKAGQARMGTEAFF
>TRBV28|-|-|TRBJ1-2
TGTGCCAGCAGTCCTATCTTCCCCTTTCTCGAAGGAAACTATGGCTACACCTTC
CASSPIFPFLEGNYGYTF
>TRBV10-3|-|-|TRBJ1-1
TGTGCCATCAGTGAGTCGACGCAGGCTGACTTCTTT
CAISESTQADFF